A single sample gave rise to the 20 T cell receptor beta chains below, sequenced in a study of vaccination effects on CD4 cells after COVID-19. Their antigen targets remain unknown. Some clones are missing from TCRdb's copy, which holds only in-frame ones; the method was immunoSEQ multiplex PCR. The table has approximately 9,300 clones, approximately 76% seen once. At the end of less than 12 days of culture, CD4+ T cells were isolated. Either the BNT162b2 or mRNA-1273 vaccine was given to participants in two doses. The specimen was CD4+ T cells from PBMCs cultured without peptide, collected after COVID-19 vaccination. Every receptor here comes from a human donor who received a COVID-19 vaccine.

The gene calls are TRBV5-1 and TRBJ2-6; 11 nucleotides line up with TRBD1. CDR1 is SGHRS, CDR2 YFSETQ, per germline. The V segment lost 4 bases and the J segment 2 bases; nucleotides outside the gene matches: 14. There are 20 residues in the CDR3. CDR3 sequence (DNA): TGCGCCAGCAGCCCATCGTGGGACAGGGGGGGACTGGCTGGGGCCAACGTCCTGACTTTC. Encoded protein: CASSPSWDRGGLAGANVLTF.

The genes are TRBV30 and TRBJ1-6; D not certain. Germline CDR1 and CDR2: GTSNPN and SVGIG (reference sequence). The CDR3 has 12 residues. CDR3 in amino acids: CASGKDNSPLHF. Written as DNA, the CDR3 is TGTGCTTCCGGGAAGGACAATTCACCCCTCCACTTT.

CDR3 nucleotide sequence: TGTGCCAGCAGCCAACAGGGAGGAGACACTGAAGCTTTCTTT. Amino acids: CASSQQGGDTEAFF. This chain uses TRBV3-1 (or the pseudogene TRBV3-2) with TRBJ1-1, with D possibly TRBD1 on 5 matching bases. Germline CDR1 is LGHDT and CDR2 is YNNKEL (reference sequence). Trimming took 2 bases from V and 3 from J, leaving 10 bases between them. This CDR3 comprises 14 residues.

The chain combines TRBV28 with TRBJ2-5, with TRBD2 matching over 9 bases. Trimming took 3 bases from V and 5 from J; bases not matched to a gene: 7. CDR3 length: 15 amino acids. Germline lookup yields CDR1 MDHEN and CDR2 SYDVKM. This CDR3 reads CASSLSASGTETQYF. For the CDR3, the DNA is TGTGCCAGCAGTTTGTCGGCTAGCGGGACGGAGACCCAGTACTTC.

The rearrangement joins TRBV3-1 (or the pseudogene TRBV3-2) to TRBJ2-5; D is ambiguous. CDR3 size: 14 residues. Trimming left V 5 bases short and J 1 base short, with 11 bases between. From germline, CDR1 is LGHDT and CDR2 YNNKEL (reference sequence). The DNA for the CDR3 is TGTGCCAGCAGCTCGTGGCTCCTCCAAGAGACCCAGTACTTC. It encodes CASSSWLLQETQYF.

This clone was observed a few times. This rearrangement joins TRBV7-2 to TRBJ2-1, with 7 bases identical to TRBD1. The CDR3 has 15 amino acids. CDR1 SGHTA and CDR2 FQGNSA come from the germline V gene. Trimming took 1 base from V and 4 from J; bases not matched to a gene: 4. The CDR3 region has the DNA TGTGCCAGCAGCTTAGGACAGGGCCTTTACAATGAGCAGTTCTTC. The encoded protein is CASSLGQGLYNEQFF.

The chain combines TRBV7-9 with TRBJ2-2; perhaps TRBD2 as D (5 bases). This CDR3 has 14 residues. Looked up from germline, CDR1 is SEHNR and CDR2 is FQNEAQ (reference sequence). Trimming pared 4 bases from V and 7 bases from J, leaving 13 bases between. The DNA of the CDR3 is TGTGCCAGCAGCTCGGGGTCCCTCGGCGGGGAGCTGTTTTTT. Translating it yields CASSSGSLGGELFF.

The chain uses TRBV5-1 and TRBJ2-3; perhaps D is TRBD1 or TRBD2 (5 bases each). The length of the CDR3 is 16 residues. The V gene's germline CDR1 is SGHRS and CDR2 YFSETQ. Trimming took 0 bases from V and 2 from J, leaving 13 bases between them. DNA of the CDR3: TGCGCCAGCAGCTTGGGGTCGCCAGGGACCACAGATACGCAGTATTTT. This gives the protein CASSLGSPGTTDTQYF.

The V and J genes are TRBV7-9 and TRBJ1-6; weak D call: TRBD1 (6 bases). The CDR3 runs 16 residues. The V gene lost 5 bases and the J gene lost 10 bases, with 21 bases spanning the gap. CDR1 and CDR2 from the germline V gene are SEHNR and FQNEAQ (reference sequence). Written as DNA, the CDR3 is TGTGCCAGCAGCAGAGCCCAGCCGGGACACGGGTCACCCCTCCACTTT. Protein sequence: CASSRAQPGHGSPLHF.

Only a few counts were recorded for this clone. V is TRBV29-1 and J is TRBJ1-1; D is undetermined. The CDR3 is 13 amino acids. Trimming removed 3 bases from V and 3 bases from J, with 11 bases in between. Germline-derived CDR1 and CDR2 are SQVTM and ANQGSEA. The CDR3 nucleotides are TGCAGCGTTGATCCCACAGTTGACACTGAAGCTTTCTTT. Its translation: CSVDPTVDTEAFF.

The chain recombines TRBV6-5 with TRBJ2-5, with D perhaps given as TRBD1 or TRBD2 (6 bases each). This CDR3 contains 12 residues. Germline V CDR1 and CDR2: MNHEY, SVGAGI. The germline V and J ends were trimmed by 5 bases and 5 bases, with 9 bases remaining between them. The CDR3 sequence is CASSTGRETQYF. The CDR3, as DNA: TGTGCCAGCAGTACAGGGAGGGAGACCCAGTACTTC.

The rearrangement uses TRBV18 and TRBJ2-7, with unresolved D. Trimming left V 2 bases short and J 0 bases short, with 11 bases between. The CDR3 spans 15 residues. Germline V lookup: CDR1 KGHSH, CDR2 LQKENI. CDR3 protein: CASSPWAASSYEQYF. CDR3 sequence (DNA): TGTGCCAGCTCACCATGGGCGGCCAGCTCCTACGAGCAGTACTTC.

J is TRBJ2-2 and V is TRBV11-3; TRBD1 aligns across 9 bases. The germline CDR1 and CDR2 sequences are SGHNT and YENEEA. This CDR3 contains 16 residues. Trimming cost V 1 base and J 3 bases; bases outside gene matches: 3. CDR3 sequence reads: CASSLGRDRDTGELFF. CDR3 nucleotides: TGTGCCAGCAGCTTAGGCCGGGACAGGGACACCGGGGAGCTGTTTTTT. The variable domain in full, completed from reference TRBV11-3 and TRBJ2-2, reads EAGVVQSPRYKIIEKKQPVAFWCNPISGHNTLYWYLQNLGQGPELLIRYENEEAVDDSQLPKDRFSAERLKGVDSTLKIQPAELGDSAVYLCASSLGRDRDTGELFFGEGSRLTVL.

The V gene is TRBV10-3, the J gene TRBJ1-4; D remains unclear. This CDR3 has 15 amino acids. Germline CDR1 reads ENHRY; CDR2 reads SYGVKD. Trimming shortened V by 3 bases and J by 4 bases, and 12 bases separated the two germline ends. The CDR3 DNA reads as TGTGCCATCAGTGACAAGGTGGCTCATAATGAAAAACTGTTTTTT. Its protein is CAISDKVAHNEKLFF.

The V and J genes are TRBV14 and TRBJ2-1; 8 bases match TRBD2. Trimming removed 5 bases from V and 3 bases from J; junction bases left unmatched: 6. Germline V CDR1 and CDR2: SGHDN, FVKESK. This CDR3 is built from 15 residues. The CDR3 sequence is CASSFISGGYNEQFF. In DNA, the CDR3 is TGTGCCAGCAGCTTTATAAGCGGGGGCTACAATGAGCAGTTCTTC.

The chain carries TRBV5-8 and TRBJ2-7; no reliable D call. The CDR3 runs 11 residues. The V end lost 3 bases, the J end lost 3 bases, and 4 bases lay between the germline ends. CDR1 and CDR2 from the germline V gene are SGHTS and YDEGEE. CDR3: CASSSLYEQYF. The DNA for the CDR3 is TGTGCCAGCAGCTCCCTCTACGAGCAGTACTTC.

The chain uses TRBV2 and TRBJ2-7; tentatively, D is TRBD1 or TRBD2 (7 bases each). The CDR3 is 15 amino acids. Germline assignment: CDR1 SNHLY and CDR2 FYNNEI. V was clipped by 3 bases and J by 7 bases, with 19 bases between them. CDR3 nucleotides: TGTGCCAGCAGTGAGGGAGGGGGCGCGGGACAGGAGCAGTACTTC. It is translated as CASSEGGGAGQEQYF. Looking up the rest from reference TRBV2 and TRBJ2-7 gives the full variable domain: EPEVTQTPSHQVTQMGQEVILRCVPISNHLYFYWYRQILGQKVEFLVSFYNNEISEKSEIFDDQFSVERPDGSNFTLKIRSTKLEDSAMYFCASSEGGGAGQEQYFGPGTRLTVT.

This chain connects TRBV7-8 to TRBJ2-1; D is uncertain. Trimming shortened V by 0 bases and J by 5 bases, and 8 bases separated the two germline ends. The CDR3 length is 14 residues. Germline V gene lookup returns CDR1 SGHVS and CDR2 FQNEAQ. CDR3 amino acids: CASSLAELNNEQFF. The CDR3 nucleotides are TGTGCCAGCAGCTTAGCCGAACTGAACAATGAGCAGTTCTTC.

The chain combines TRBV11-3 with TRBJ2-1; 8 bases are a match to TRBD1. This CDR3 has 13 amino acids. Trimming at V came to 4 bases and at J to 10 bases, leaving 6 bases not matched to a gene. Looked up from germline, CDR1 is SGHNT and CDR2 is YENEEA. In DNA form, the CDR3 reads TGTGCCAGCAGCTACGGACAGGGCGGGGAGCAGTTCTTC. This codes for CASSYGQGGEQFF. The variable domain in full, with the rest retrieved from reference TRBV11-3 and TRBJ2-1, is EAGVVQSPRYKIIEKKQPVAFWCNPISGHNTLYWYLQNLGQGPELLIRYENEEAVDDSQLPKDRFSAERLKGVDSTLKIQPAELGDSAVYLCASSYGQGGEQFFGPGTRLTVL.

This chain links TRBV19 with TRBJ2-4; TRBD1 might be the D (5 bases). CDR1 and CDR2 from the germline V gene are LNHDA and SQIVND (reference sequence). V lost 2 bases, J lost 6 bases, and 11 bases lay in between. The CDR3 sequence is 14 residues long. CDR3 sequence reads: CASSIQGSGNIQYF. The CDR3 nucleotides read TGTGCCAGTAGTATACAGGGAAGTGGAAACATTCAGTACTTC.